This TCR beta chain was recovered during a study of PD-1 blockade in classical Hodgkin lymphoma. TCRdb's copy holds only in-frame clones and misses some; the assay was immunoSEQ multiplex PCR. Of approximately 27,000 clones listed, roughly three quarters are singletons. All trial patients relapsed after autologous stem cell transplantation. Here the sequenced sample was peripheral blood mononuclear cells (PBMCs), taken before the second cycle of nivolumab. This sequence was found in a human donor with classical Hodgkin lymphoma.

CDR3 bases: TGTGCCAGCAGTGAATTATGGGGGGTTGAGACCCAGTACTTC. This translates into CASSELWGVETQYF. The chain recombines TRBV25-1 with TRBJ2-5, with D perhaps TRBD2 (6 bases). CDR1 and CDR2 (germline): MGHDK, SYGVNS. This CDR3 contains 14 residues. V lost 1 base, J lost 5 bases, and 11 bases lay in between.